The present T cell receptor (beta chain) was sequenced within a study of TIL therapy for anti-PD-1-resistant metastatic lung cancer. Time point: pre-treatment sample, taken before nivolumab and TIL therapy. Most excised metastases sampled were pleural nodules or supraclavicular lymph nodes. In this sample, this clone turned up a few times. The CDR3 has 16 residues. V was pared by 2 bases and J by 2 bases, with 12 bases between. Germline-derived CDR1 and CDR2 are SGHNT and YENEEA. The libraries were made with immunoSEQ v3. Assay: immunoSEQ multiplex PCR; the TCRdb copy retains only in-frame clones and omits some. The table lists about 50,000 clones, about two thirds of them singletons.

This clonotype was sampled from a person aged 25 to 85 with non-small cell lung cancer. Specimen: tumor tissue, collected at baseline. The chain combines TRBV11-3 with TRBJ2-2, with TRBD1 as a possible D gene (6 bases). The CDR3 DNA reads TGTGCCAGCAGCTTATTTGGGGGCACTAACACCGGGGAGCTGTTTTTT. It yields the protein CASSLFGGTNTGELFF.